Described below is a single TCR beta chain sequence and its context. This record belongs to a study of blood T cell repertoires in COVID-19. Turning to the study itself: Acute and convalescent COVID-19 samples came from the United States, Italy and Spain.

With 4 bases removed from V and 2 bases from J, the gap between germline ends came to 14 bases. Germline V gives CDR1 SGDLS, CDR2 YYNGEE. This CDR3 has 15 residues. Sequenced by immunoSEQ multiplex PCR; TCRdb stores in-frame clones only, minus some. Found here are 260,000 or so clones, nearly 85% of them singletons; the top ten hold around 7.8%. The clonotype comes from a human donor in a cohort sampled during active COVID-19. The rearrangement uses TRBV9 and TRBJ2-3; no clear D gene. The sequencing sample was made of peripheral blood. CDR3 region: CASSLTWSYTDTQYF. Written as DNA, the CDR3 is TGTGCCAGCAGCCTAACGTGGAGTTACACAGATACGCAGTATTTT.